The 20 T cell receptor beta chains listed next were all sequenced from one sample in a study of beta chain features in type 1 diabetes. General study points: Type 1 diabetes patients had TCRB CDR3s that were shorter (moderately but significantly so) in all four CD4+ subsets.

Which antigens these TCRs recognize remains unknown. The whole isolated RNA underwent reverse transcription, so sequencing captured expressed TCRB transcripts. TCRdb keeps only in-frame clones here, not all; method: immunoSEQ multiplex PCR. Seen here are 600,000 or so clones, roughly 13% observed once, and the top ten hold 0.04%. Sequenced sample: naive CD4+ T cells from blood. Every receptor here comes from a man aged 18 to 35 with type 1 diabetes.

This clone appeared a few times. The rearrangement joins TRBV19 to TRBJ2-3, with 8 bases that match TRBD2. The germline gives CDR1 LNHDA, CDR2 SQIVND (reference sequence). The CDR3 has 15 amino acids. V dropped 6 bases and J dropped 5; count of bases not matched to a gene: 10. The CDR3 is CASRDRSGTLDTQYF. CDR3 DNA sequence: TGTGCCAGTAGGGATCGTAGCGGGACTTTAGATACGCAGTATTTT.

This clone was found a few times. The V and J genes are TRBV21-1 and TRBJ1-3; the D call in the table, TRBD1, was not verified against the DNA. TRBV21-1 represents a pseudogene. The CDR3 runs to 16 residues. As DNA, the CDR3 is TGTGCCAGCAGCAAAGTTCCAGGGGGCTCTGGAAACACCATATATTTT. It codes for CASSKVPGGSGNTIYF.

This clone was recorded a few times. A junction boundary mismatches the germline segment, possibly from a read error. Other DNA sequences of this sample code for an identical CDR3. This sequence joins TRBV7-7 and TRBJ2-5; D might be TRBD2 (6 bases). CDR1 and CDR2 (germline): SSHAT, FNYEAQ (reference sequence). This CDR3 has 13 amino acids. The DNA for the CDR3 is TGTGCTAGCAGCTTCGGGGGCCAAGAGACCCAGTACTTC. Its translation: CASSFGGQETQYF.

This clone was recorded a few times. The rearrangement uses TRBV5-1 and TRBJ1-1; TRBD1 aligns across 11 bases. V trimming: 5 bases; J trimming: 2 bases; junction bases outside the gene matches: 5. This CDR3 region has 15 residues. Germline assignment: CDR1 SGHRS and CDR2 YFSETQ. The CDR3 protein is CASSRTGGENTEAFF. DNA of the CDR3: TGCGCCAGCAGTCGGACAGGGGGCGAAAACACTGAAGCTTTCTTT.

The chain employs TRBV30 and TRBJ1-2, with D possibly matching TRBD1 (5 bases). CDR1 and CDR2 (germline): GTSNPN, SVGIG (reference sequence). The V gene lost 0 bases and the J gene lost 2 bases, with 13 bases spanning the gap. The CDR3 sequence is 15 residues long. The CDR3 DNA sequence: TGTGCCTGGAGTGTAAGGGTGCCAGGGAACTATGGCTACACCTTC. Amino acids: CAWSVRVPGNYGYTF.

V is TRBV5-1 and J is TRBJ1-2; D unresolved. V was shortened by 0 bases and J by 2 bases, with 8 bases between the two germline ends. This CDR3 is built from 14 residues. From germline, CDR1 is SGHRS and CDR2 YFSETQ. The CDR3 DNA follows: TGCGCCAGCAGCTTGGGACGGGTAAACTATGGCTACACCTTC. Protein product: CASSLGRVNYGYTF. Filled out from reference TRBV5-1 and TRBJ1-2, the complete variable domain reads KAGVTQTPRYLIKTRGQQVTLSCSPISGHRSVSWYQQTPGQGLQFLFEYFSETQRNKGNFPGRFSGRQFSNSRSEMNVSTLELGDSALYLCASSLGRVNYGYTFGSGTRLTVV.

The sample holds a few counts of this clone. This chain joins TRBV29-1 and TRBJ2-1; 16 bases fit TRBD2. Per germline, CDR1 SQVTM and CDR2 ANQGSEA. This CDR3 has 14 residues. V gave up 7 bases and J gave up 9 bases; unmatched junction bases: 6. The DNA of the CDR3 is TGCAGCGCCCTGGGACTAGCGGGGGGGATTGAGCAGTTCTTC. Its translation is CSALGLAGGIEQFF.

This clone was observed a few times. This sample also contains other DNA sequences that code for the same CDR3. The chain has TRBV9 and TRBJ2-1, with unresolved D. The CDR3 consists of 14 residues. The V and J ends lost 0 bases and 0 bases respectively, with 4 bases between them. Germline V gene sequence: CDR1 SGDLS, CDR2 YYNGEE. The CDR3, as DNA: TGTGCCAGCAGCGTAGGGAGCTCCTACAATGAGCAGTTCTTC. Translating gives CASSVGSSYNEQFF.

This clone was counted only a few times. This chain links TRBV30 with TRBJ2-1; 11 bases align to TRBD2. V was clipped by 7 bases and J by 7 bases; unmatched bases: 6. Germline CDR1 GTSNPN, CDR2 SVGIG (reference sequence). The length of the CDR3 is 13 residues. Written as DNA, the CDR3 is TGTGCCTTAGCGGGAGGGCCCGGGAATGAGCAGTTCTTC. It encodes CALAGGPGNEQFF. Using reference TRBV30 and TRBJ2-1 for the parts outside the CDR3, the full variable domain is SQTIHQWPATLVQPVGSPLSLECTVEGTSNPNLYWYRQAAGRGLQLLFYSVGIGQISSEVPQNLSASRPQDRQFILSSKKLLLSDSGFYLCALAGGPGNEQFFGPGTRLTVL.

V usage is TRBV30 and J usage is TRBJ1-2; a weak D match, TRBD1 (6 bases). Germline V gene sequence: CDR1 GTSNPN, CDR2 SVGIG (reference sequence). Trimming pared 0 bases from V and 10 bases from J, leaving 15 bases between. This CDR3 has 13 residues. For the CDR3, the DNA is TGTGCCTGGAGTGTTGCAGGGGCCCTTGACTACACCTTC. Its protein product is CAWSVAGALDYTF.

CDR3 DNA: TGCGCCAGCAGCCAATCCGGACTCAACCGATCTTACAATGAGCAGTTCTTC. The encoded protein is CASSQSGLNRSYNEQFF. The chain combines TRBV4-1 with TRBJ2-1, with D possibly TRBD2 on 5 matching bases. The germline CDR1 and CDR2 sequences are MGHRA and YSYEKL. This CDR3 comprises 17 residues. Deletions cut 2 bases from V and 4 bases from J, with 18 bases between.

The chain is built from TRBV7-2 and TRBJ2-7; D gene unclear. Germline V gives CDR1 SGHTA, CDR2 FQGNSA. Trimming pared 3 bases from V and 7 bases from J, leaving 10 bases between. The CDR3 extends over 12 amino acids. CDR3 DNA: TGTGCCAGCAGCTTCCCCCCCCTTGAGCAGTACTTC. It translates to CASSFPPLEQYF.

The table lists this clone with a few counts. The V gene is TRBV5-6, the J gene TRBJ2-6; D call uncertain. Germline loops: CDR1 SGHDT, CDR2 YYEEEE. The CDR3 consists of 15 residues. Trimming took 3 bases from V and 4 from J, leaving 11 bases between them. The CDR3 DNA reads TGTGCCAGCAGCTCGACCCGGGTGGGGGCCAACGTCCTGACTTTC. Translating it yields CASSSTRVGANVLTF.

This sequence joins TRBV5-4 and TRBJ1-2; D is perhaps TRBD1 (6 bases). Germline V gene lookup returns CDR1 SGHNT and CDR2 YYREEE (reference sequence). Trimming pared 0 bases from V and 7 bases from J, leaving 22 bases between. This CDR3 has 17 residues. The CDR3 nucleotides are TGTGCCAGCAGCTTGGACAGGGCGGGCGTCCCCTCACGTGGCTACACCTTC. Its translation is CASSLDRAGVPSRGYTF.

The sample holds a few counts of this clone. V usage is TRBV7-2 and J usage is TRBJ1-1; a possible D gene is TRBD1 (6 bases). Germline CDR1 SGHTA, CDR2 FQGNSA. The CDR3 runs to 14 residues. V was clipped by 0 bases and J by 4 bases, with 9 bases between them. The CDR3 DNA reads TGTGCCAGCAGCTTAGCCGGACAGTTCACTGAAGCTTTCTTT. It is translated as CASSLAGQFTEAFF.

There are a few counts of this clone. This chain uses TRBV29-1 with TRBJ2-5; the D gene is possibly TRBD2 (5 bases). The DNA end is more similar to TRBJ2-7, so the J call may be wrong. The CDR3 sequence is 14 residues long. From germline, CDR1 is SQVTM and CDR2 ANQGSEA. CDR3 sequence (DNA): TGCAGCGTTGAAGTGGGCGGGCTGATATACGAGCAGTACTTC. Its translation: CSVEVGGLIYEQYF.

The chain's CDR3 is CASTNQGADTQYF. In DNA, the CDR3 is TGTGCCAGTACCAACCAGGGGGCAGATACGCAGTATTTT. This chain joins TRBV19 and TRBJ2-3; TRBD1 matches at 7 bases. V lost 7 bases and J lost 4; bases outside the gene matches: 5. CDR3 length: 13 residues. The germline V gene encodes CDR1 LNHDA and CDR2 SQIVND (reference sequence).

This clone was seen more than once but under ten times. The chain recombines TRBV5-1 with TRBJ2-1; possible D gene TRBD2, 5 bases. From germline, CDR1 is SGHRS and CDR2 YFSETQ. Deletions cut 0 bases from V and 15 bases from J, with 19 bases between. This CDR3 region has 14 residues. The CDR3 DNA reads as TGCGCCAGCAGCTTGGAATTGGGCCGGGGAGTGGGGTTCTTC. Its protein is CASSLELGRGVGFF. Combining the CDR3 with reference TRBV5-1 and TRBJ2-1 gives the whole variable domain KAGVTQTPRYLIKTRGQQVTLSCSPISGHRSVSWYQQTPGQGLQFLFEYFSETQRNKGNFPGRFSGRQFSNSRSEMNVSTLELGDSALYLCASSLELGRGVGFFGPGTRLTVL.

The chain employs TRBV5-1 and TRBJ2-1, with 9 bases lining up with TRBD2. This CDR3 region has 15 residues. V lost 4 bases to trimming and J lost 3 bases; unmatched junction nucleotides: 5. Germline values: CDR1 SGHRS, CDR2 YFSETQ. This chain's CDR3 is CASSLSGSGYNEQFF. For the CDR3, the DNA is TGCGCCAGCAGCCTTAGCGGGAGTGGCTACAATGAGCAGTTCTTC.

This clone has just a few counts. The chain couples TRBV5-1 to TRBJ2-1, with TRBD2 as a possible D gene (5 bases). The CDR3 has 14 residues. Trimming pared 7 bases from V and 4 bases from J, leaving 15 bases between. Per germline, CDR1 SGHRS and CDR2 YFSETQ. The CDR3 region is CASGRGQEYNEQFF. Here the CDR3 DNA reads TGCGCCAGCGGACGAGGGCAGGAGTACAATGAGCAGTTCTTC.